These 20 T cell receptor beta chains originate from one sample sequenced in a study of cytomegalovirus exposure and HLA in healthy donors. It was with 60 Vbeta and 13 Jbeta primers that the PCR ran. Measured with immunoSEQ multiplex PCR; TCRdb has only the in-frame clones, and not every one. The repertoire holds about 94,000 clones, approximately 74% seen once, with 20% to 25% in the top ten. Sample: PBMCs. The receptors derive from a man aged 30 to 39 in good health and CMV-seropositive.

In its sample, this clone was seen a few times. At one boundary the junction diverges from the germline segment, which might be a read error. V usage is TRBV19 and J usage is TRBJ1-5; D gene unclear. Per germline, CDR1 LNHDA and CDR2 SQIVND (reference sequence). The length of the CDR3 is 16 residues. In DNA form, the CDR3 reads TGTGCCAGTAGCACCCGGGGAGGAGATAGCAATCAGCCCCAGAATTTT. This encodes CASSTRGGDSNQPQNF.

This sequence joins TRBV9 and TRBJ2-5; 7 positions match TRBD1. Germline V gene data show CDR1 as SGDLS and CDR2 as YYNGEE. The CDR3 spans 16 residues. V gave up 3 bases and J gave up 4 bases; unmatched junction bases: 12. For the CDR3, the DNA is TGTGCCAGCAGCGATACTCCAGGGGGAAAAGGAGAGACCCAGTACTTC. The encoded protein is CASSDTPGGKGETQYF.

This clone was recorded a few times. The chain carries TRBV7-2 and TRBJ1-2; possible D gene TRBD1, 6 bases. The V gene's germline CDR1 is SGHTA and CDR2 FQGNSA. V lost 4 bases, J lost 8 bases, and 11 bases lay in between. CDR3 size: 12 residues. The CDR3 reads CASSSGHRGYTF. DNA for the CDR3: TGTGCCAGCAGCTCGGGACACAGGGGCTACACCTTC. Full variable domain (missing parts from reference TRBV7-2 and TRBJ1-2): GAGVSQSPSNKVTEKGKDVELRCDPISGHTALYWYRQSLGQGLEFLIYFQGNSAPDKSGLPSDRFSAERTGGSVSTLTIQRTQQEDSAVYLCASSSGHRGYTFGSGTRLTVV.

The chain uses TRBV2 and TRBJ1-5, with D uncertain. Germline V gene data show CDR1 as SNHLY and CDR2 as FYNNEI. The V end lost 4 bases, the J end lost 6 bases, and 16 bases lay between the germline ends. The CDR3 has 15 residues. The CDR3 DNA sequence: TGTGCCAGCAGTGCAACGGGGTTAGGTTCTCAGCCCCAGCATTTT. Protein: CASSATGLGSQPQHF.

The CDR3, as DNA: TGTGCCAGCCGGACTAGCGGGGGCTACAATGAGCAGTTCTTC. Its protein product is CASRTSGGYNEQFF. V gene TRBV6-1 combines with J gene TRBJ2-1; the match to TRBD2 covers 13 bases. The CDR3 spans 14 residues. The germline CDR1 and CDR2 sequences are MNHNS and SASEGT. V was clipped by 8 bases and J by 3 bases; unmatched bases: 1.

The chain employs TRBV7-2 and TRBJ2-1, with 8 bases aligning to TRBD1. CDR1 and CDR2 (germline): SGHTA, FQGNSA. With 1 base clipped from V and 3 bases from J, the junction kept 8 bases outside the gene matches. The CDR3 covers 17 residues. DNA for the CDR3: TGTGCCAGCAGCTTAGAACAGGGGGTTTATGGCTACAATGAGCAGTTCTTC. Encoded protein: CASSLEQGVYGYNEQFF.

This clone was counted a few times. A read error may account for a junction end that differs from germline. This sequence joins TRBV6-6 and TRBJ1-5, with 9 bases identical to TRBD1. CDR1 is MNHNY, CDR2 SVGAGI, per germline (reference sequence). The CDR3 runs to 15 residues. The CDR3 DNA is TGTGCCAGCAGTGACAGGGGGAGGAGCAATCAGCCCCAGAATTTT. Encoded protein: CASSDRGRSNQPQNF.

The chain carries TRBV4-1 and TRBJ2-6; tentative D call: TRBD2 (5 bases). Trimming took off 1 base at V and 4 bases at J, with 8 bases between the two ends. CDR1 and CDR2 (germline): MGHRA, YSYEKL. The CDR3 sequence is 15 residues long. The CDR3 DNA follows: TGCGCCAGCAGCCAAGCGGGGTTCGGGGCCAACGTCCTGACTTTC. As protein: CASSQAGFGANVLTF.

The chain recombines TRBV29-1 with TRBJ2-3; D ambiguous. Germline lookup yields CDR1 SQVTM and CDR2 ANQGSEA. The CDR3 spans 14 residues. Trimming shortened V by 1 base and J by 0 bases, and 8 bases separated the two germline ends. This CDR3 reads CSVEGLASTDTQYF. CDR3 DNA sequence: TGCAGCGTTGAAGGACTGGCGAGCACAGATACGCAGTATTTT.

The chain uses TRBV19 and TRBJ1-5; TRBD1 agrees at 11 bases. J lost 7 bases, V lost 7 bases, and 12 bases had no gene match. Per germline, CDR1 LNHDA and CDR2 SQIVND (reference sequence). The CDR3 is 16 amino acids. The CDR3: CASKSPGQGVRQPQHF. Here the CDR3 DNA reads TGTGCCAGTAAATCCCCGGGACAGGGGGTGCGACAGCCCCAGCATTTT.

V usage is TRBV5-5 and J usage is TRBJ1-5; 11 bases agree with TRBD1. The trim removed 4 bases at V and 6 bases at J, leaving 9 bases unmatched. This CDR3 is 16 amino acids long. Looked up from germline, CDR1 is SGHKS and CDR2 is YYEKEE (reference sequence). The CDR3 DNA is TGTGCCAGCAGCCCAGGCGGACAGGGGGCGAGTCAGCCCCAGCATTTT. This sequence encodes CASSPGGQGASQPQHF.

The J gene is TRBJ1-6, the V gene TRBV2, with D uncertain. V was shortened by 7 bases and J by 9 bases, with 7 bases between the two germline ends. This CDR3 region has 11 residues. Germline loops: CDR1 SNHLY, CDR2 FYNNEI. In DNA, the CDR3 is TGTGCCAGCACCCCGAGTTCACCCCTCCACTTT. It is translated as CASTPSSPLHF.

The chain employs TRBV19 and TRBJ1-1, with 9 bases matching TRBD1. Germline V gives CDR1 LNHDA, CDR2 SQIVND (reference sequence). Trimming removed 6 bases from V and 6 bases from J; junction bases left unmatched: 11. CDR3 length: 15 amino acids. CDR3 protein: CASSLGQGWGSEAFF. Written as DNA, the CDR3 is TGTGCCAGTAGCCTGGGACAGGGTTGGGGATCTGAAGCTTTCTTT.

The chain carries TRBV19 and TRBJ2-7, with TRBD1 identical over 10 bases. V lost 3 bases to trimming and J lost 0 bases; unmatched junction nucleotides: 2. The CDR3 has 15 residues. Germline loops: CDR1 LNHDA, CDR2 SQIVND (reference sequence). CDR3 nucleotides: TGTGCCAGTAGTATGGGGACAGGGGCCTCCTACGAGCAGTACTTC. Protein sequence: CASSMGTGASYEQYF.

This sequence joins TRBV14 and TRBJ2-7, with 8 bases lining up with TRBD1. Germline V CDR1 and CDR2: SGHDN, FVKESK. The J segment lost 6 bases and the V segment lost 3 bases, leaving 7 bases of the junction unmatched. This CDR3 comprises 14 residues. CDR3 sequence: CASSQDRAFFEQYF. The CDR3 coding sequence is TGTGCCAGCAGCCAGGACAGGGCATTTTTCGAGCAGTACTTC. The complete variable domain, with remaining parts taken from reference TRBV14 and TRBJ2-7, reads EAGVTQFPSHSVIEKGQTVTLRCDPISGHDNLYWYRRVMGKEIKFLLHFVKESKQDESGMPNNRFLAERTGGTYSTLKVQPAELEDSGVYFCASSQDRAFFEQYFGPGTRLTVT.

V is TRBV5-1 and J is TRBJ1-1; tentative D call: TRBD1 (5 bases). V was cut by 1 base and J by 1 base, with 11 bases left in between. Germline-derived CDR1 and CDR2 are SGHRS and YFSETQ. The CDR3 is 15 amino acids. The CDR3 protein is CASSLLGHENTEAFF. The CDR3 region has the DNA TGCGCCAGCAGCTTGCTGGGGCACGAGAACACTGAAGCTTTCTTT. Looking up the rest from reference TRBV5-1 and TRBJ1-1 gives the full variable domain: KAGVTQTPRYLIKTRGQQVTLSCSPISGHRSVSWYQQTPGQGLQFLFEYFSETQRNKGNFPGRFSGRQFSNSRSEMNVSTLELGDSALYLCASSLLGHENTEAFFGQGTRLTVV.

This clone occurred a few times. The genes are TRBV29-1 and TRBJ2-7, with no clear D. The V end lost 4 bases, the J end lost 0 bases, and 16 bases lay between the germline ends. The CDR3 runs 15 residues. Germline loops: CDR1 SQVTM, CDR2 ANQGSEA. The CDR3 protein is CSVGWWSVSSYEQYF. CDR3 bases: TGCAGCGTTGGGTGGTGGAGTGTCAGCTCCTACGAGCAGTACTTC.

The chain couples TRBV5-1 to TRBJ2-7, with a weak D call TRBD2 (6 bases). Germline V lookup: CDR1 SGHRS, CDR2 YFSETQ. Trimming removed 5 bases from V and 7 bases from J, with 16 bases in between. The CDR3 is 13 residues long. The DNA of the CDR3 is TGCGCCAGCAGTACCCCCGGGGCGGGGGAGCAGTACTTC. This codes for CASSTPGAGEQYF.

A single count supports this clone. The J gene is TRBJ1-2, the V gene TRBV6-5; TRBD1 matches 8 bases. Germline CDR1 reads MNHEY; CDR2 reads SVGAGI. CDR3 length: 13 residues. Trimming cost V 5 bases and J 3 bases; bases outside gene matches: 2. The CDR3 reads CASSKDRDYGYTF. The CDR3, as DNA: TGTGCCAGCAGTAAGGACAGGGACTATGGCTACACCTTC.

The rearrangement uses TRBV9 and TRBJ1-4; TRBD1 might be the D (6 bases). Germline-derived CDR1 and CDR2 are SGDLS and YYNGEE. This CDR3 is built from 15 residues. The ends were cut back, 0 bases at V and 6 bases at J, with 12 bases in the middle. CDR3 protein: CASSVGTVRDEKLFF. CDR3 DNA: TGTGCCAGCAGCGTAGGGACAGTGAGGGATGAAAAACTGTTTTTT.